The rows below give T cell receptor beta chains drawn from one sample of a study of cytomegalovirus exposure and HLA in healthy donors. Sequencing used immunoSEQ multiplex PCR; TCRdb keeps in-frame clones, though not all of them. The sample holds roughly 100,000 clones, more than 60% seen once. Specimen: PBMCs. Receptors were obtained from a man aged 40-49 years in good health and CMV-seronegative. CDR3s include the opening cysteine and the closing phenylalanine or tryptophan. A D gene is named only where the DNA matches it firmly. Part of the rows lack a size; the others show once, few, many or a class for expanded clones.

CDR3 DNA	CDR3 protein	D gene	J gene	V gene	clone size
TGTGCCAGCAGCTTAGACGGGTATAATTCACCCCTCCACTTT	CASSLDGYNSPLHF	.	TRBJ1-6	TRBV7-8	.
TGTGCCAGCAGTCTAGGACTAGCGTTTTCGGATGAGCAGTTCTTC	CASSLGLAFSDEQFF	TRBD2	TRBJ2-1	TRBV28	.
TGTGCCAGCAGCTACGGGACAGGGAATGAAAAACCGTTTTTT	CASSYGTGNEKPFF	TRBD1	TRBJ1-4	TRBV7-9	.
TGTGCCAGCAGTCGGGACAACTCCTTC	CASSRDNSF	.	TRBJ1-2	TRBV7-9	.
TGTTCCAGCAGCTTAGCGCGGAAGACAGGGATCTCTGGGGCCAACGTCCTGACTTTC	CSSSLARKTGISGANVLTF	TRBD1	TRBJ2-6	TRBV7-9	.
TGTGCCAGCAGCCCGGGGGGGGCCTGGCCAGATACGCAGTATTTT	CASSPGGAWPDTQYF	TRBD2	TRBJ2-3	TRBV11-1	.
TGTGCCAGCAGCACAGAGCAGGGAAAGGGCTACAATGAGCAGTTCTTC	CASSTEQGKGYNEQFF	.	TRBJ2-1	TRBV7-9	.
TGCGCCAGCAGTGAGCGGGGGTTATCGCAGTACTTC	CASSERGLSQYF	.	TRBJ2-7	TRBV10-2	few
TGTGCCAGCAGCTTTGGTTCGACAGGGGGAATTGCTTTCTTT	CASSFGSTGGIAFF	TRBD1	TRBJ1-1	TRBV7-9	few
TGTGCCAGCTCACGCGCCGGGACAGAAAACATTCAGTACTTC	CASSRAGTENIQYF	TRBD1	TRBJ2-4	TRBV18	.
TGTGCCACCTCTCCGGGACTAGCGGGGCGGGAGCAGTACTTC	CATSPGLAGREQYF	TRBD2	TRBJ2-7	TRBV10-3	.
TGTGCCAGCAGCGTAGTTAGCGGGGGGACAGATACGCAGTATTTT	CASSVVSGGTDTQYF	TRBD2	TRBJ2-3	TRBV9	.
TGTGCCGGGGGTGAAGGGGGCACTGAAGCTTTCTTT	CAGGEGGTEAFF	.	TRBJ1-1	TRBV7-9	.
TGCAGCGTTGAATCCGTGGTAGCGGGGGACTACAATGAGCAGTTCTTC	CSVESVVAGDYNEQFF	TRBD2	TRBJ2-1	TRBV29-1	.
TGTGCCAGCCAAAGAAGGGGCGATGGCTACACCTTC	CASQRRGDGYTF	.	TRBJ1-2	TRBV2	few
TGTGCCAGCAGCGTAGCAGGGCGCGGCTACACCTTC	CASSVAGRGYTF	.	TRBJ1-2	TRBV9	.
TGTGCCAGCAGTCGTACGGGACAGGGATATAGCAATCAGCCCCAGCATTTT	CASSRTGQGYSNQPQHF	TRBD1	TRBJ1-5	TRBV28	.
TGTGCCAGCAGCTCAGACAGGGGGCGAAATGAAAAACTGTTTTTT	CASSSDRGRNEKLFF	TRBD1	TRBJ1-4	TRBV5-4	.
TGTGCCAGCAGTCAATACAGGGACCGTCAGCCCCAGCATTTT	CASSQYRDRQPQHF	.	TRBJ1-5	TRBV6-5	.
TGTGCCAGCAGCTTGTCGAGCACAGATACGCAGTATTTT	CASSLSSTDTQYF	.	TRBJ2-3	TRBV5-8	.
TGTGCCAGCAGCATGGGACTAGCGGTGACGAACACCGGGGAGCTGTTTTTT	CASSMGLAVTNTGELFF	TRBD2	TRBJ2-2	TRBV5-4	.
TGTGCCAGCAGCGTAATGACAGGGGGCAGCGAGCAGTACTTC	CASSVMTGGSEQYF	TRBD1	TRBJ2-7	TRBV7-9	few
TGTGCCAGCAGAAGAACCCAAACAGGGGGCTATGGCTACACCTTC	CASRRTQTGGYGYTF	TRBD1	TRBJ1-2	TRBV5-6	.
TGTGCCAGCAGTGAATGGAAGGGGGCGGAAATCTTCGTTGGCTACACCTTC	CASSEWKGAEIFVGYTF	TRBD1	TRBJ1-2	TRBV2	.
TGTGCCAGCAGTTCCTTAGGTTGGGGGGGGGAGACCCAGTACTTC	CASSSLGWGGETQYF	TRBD2	TRBJ2-5	TRBV6-1	.
TGTGCCAGTAACCCGGACAGGAGCCGCAATCAGCCCCAGCATTTT	CASNPDRSRNQPQHF	TRBD1	TRBJ1-5	TRBV19	.
TGTGCCAGCAGCCAAGGAAGAAGCGGGGGCCTCCAAGAGACCCAGTACTTC	CASSQGRSGGLQETQYF	TRBD2	TRBJ2-5	TRBV4-2	.